The 20 T cell receptor beta chains given below trace back to one sample, sequenced in a study of long-term antiretroviral therapy in people with HIV. The assay used was immunoSEQ (version v3.0), run at survey level. Sequencing was performed with immunoSEQ multiplex PCR; in TCRdb, only in-frame clones are kept and a portion is missing. Of under 20,000 clones in the sample, 78% were seen once. The sample here was unsorted PBMCs, taken 0.3 years after starting antiretroviral therapy. Receptors were obtained from a woman between 45 and 60 years old with HIV.

The J gene is TRBJ2-1, the V gene TRBV6-5; 7 nucleotides match TRBD2. The germline gives CDR1 MNHEY, CDR2 SVGAGI. The CDR3 totals 14 residues. After removal of 0 bases from V and 8 bases from J, the junction contained 4 bases not matched to a gene. CDR3 sequence: CASSYSRGVDEQFF. As DNA, the CDR3 is TGTGCCAGCAGTTACTCCCGGGGGGTCGATGAGCAGTTCTTC.

The rearrangement joins TRBV14 to TRBJ2-3, with no clear D. V lost 1 base and J lost 8, with 4 bases in between. This CDR3 region has 11 residues. Germline V CDR1 and CDR2: SGHDN, FVKESK. CDR3 amino acids: CASSQGVTQYF. CDR3 bases: TGTGCCAGCAGCCAAGGTGTTACGCAGTATTTT.

This chain uses TRBV5-1 with TRBJ1-1, with 7 bases lining up with TRBD1. The germline gives CDR1 SGHRS, CDR2 YFSETQ. CDR3 length: 12 residues. Unmatched junction bases numbered 5, after V lost 4 bases and J lost 8 bases. CDR3 DNA: TGCGCCAGCAGCCTCGGGACAGTCGAAGCTTTCTTT. Protein product: CASSLGTVEAFF. The full variable domain, with the rest looked up from reference TRBV5-1 and TRBJ1-1, is KAGVTQTPRYLIKTRGQQVTLSCSPISGHRSVSWYQQTPGQGLQFLFEYFSETQRNKGNFPGRFSGRQFSNSRSEMNVSTLELGDSALYLCASSLGTVEAFFGQGTRLTVV.

This clone was seen only a few times. Because the CDR3's place on the DNA is in doubt, the DNA is left out and the CDR3 is given as listed by TCRdb. The chain links TRBV27 to TRBJ1-2; the table's TRBD1 call for D was not verified on the DNA. The CDR3 extends over 15 residues, inclusive of both ends. Germline CDR1 MNHEY, CDR2 SMNVEV (reference sequence). CDR3 sequence reads: CASSSSTGDRYGYTF.

This clone was found once. The chain couples TRBV18 to TRBJ2-5; either TRBD1 or TRBD2 may fit D (5 bases each). Germline V lookup: CDR1 KGHSH, CDR2 LQKENI. The V end was cut by 4 bases, the J end by 5 bases, with 11 bases between. The CDR3 runs to 13 residues. The DNA of the CDR3 is TGTGCCAGCTCACTGTCCTGGGGGGAGACCCAGTACTTC. This translates into CASSLSWGETQYF.

The chain has TRBV12-5 and TRBJ2-7; no clear D. The CDR3 totals 14 residues. Germline-derived CDR1 and CDR2 are LGHNT and FRNRAP. V was trimmed by 2 bases and J by 2 bases, leaving 10 bases between them. This CDR3 reads CASGLLGIPYEQYF. CDR3 sequence (DNA): TGTGCTAGTGGTTTGTTAGGTATCCCCTACGAGCAGTACTTC. Using reference TRBV12-5 and TRBJ2-7 for the parts outside the CDR3, the full variable domain is DARVTQTPRHKVTEMGQEVTMRCQPILGHNTVFWYRQTMMQGLELLAYFRNRAPLDDSGMPKDRFSAEMPDATLATLKIQPSEPRDSAVYFCASGLLGIPYEQYFGPGTRLTVT.

Only one count was recorded for this clone. The V call is TRBV15, the J call TRBJ1-1; D remains ambiguous. Germline V lookup: CDR1 LNHNV, CDR2 YYDKDF (reference sequence). Trimming pared 0 bases from V and 0 bases from J, leaving 8 bases between. This CDR3 is built from 15 residues. The DNA for the CDR3 is TGTGCCACCAGCAGAGATCTTGATCTGAACACTGAAGCTTTCTTT. Amino acid sequence: CATSRDLDLNTEAFF.

This clone was counted once. This chain uses TRBV6-1 with TRBJ2-7; 9 bases fit TRBD1. Germline CDR1 is MNHNS and CDR2 is SASEGT. This CDR3 comprises 14 residues. V trimming: 6 bases; J trimming: 2 bases; junction bases outside the gene matches: 5. The CDR3 sequence is CASRTGGGPYEQYV. The CDR3, as DNA: TGTGCCAGCAGGACAGGGGGGGGACCCTACGAGCAGTACGTC.

CDR3 sequence reads: CASSFGGVSNYGYTF. Written as DNA, the CDR3 is TGTGCCAGCAGTTTTGGCGGGGTCAGTAACTATGGCTACACCTTC. The rearrangement joins TRBV28 to TRBJ1-2; D is uncertain. Germline CDR1 MDHEN, CDR2 SYDVKM. V dropped 3 bases and J dropped 1 base, with 12 bases sitting between them. The CDR3 covers 15 residues.

The rearrangement joins TRBV28 to TRBJ1-4; 10 bases match TRBD1. Trimming took 2 bases from V and 2 from J; bases not matched to a gene: 2. The germline V gene has CDR1 MDHEN and CDR2 SYDVKM. This CDR3 is 16 amino acids long. CDR3 in DNA: TGTGCCAGCAGTTTAGGGACAGGGGCTACTAATGAAAAACTGTTTTTT. This codes for CASSLGTGATNEKLFF.

The chain joins TRBV11-1 to TRBJ1-1; 10 bases match TRBD1. The CDR3 contains 15 residues. From germline, CDR1 is SGHAT and CDR2 FQDESV (reference sequence). Germline trimming cut 6 bases from V and 5 bases from J; bases unmatched to any gene: 9. The CDR3 DNA reads as TGTGCCAGCAGAGACCGGGACAGGGGTAAAACTGAAGCTTTCTTT. Translation gives CASRDRDRGKTEAFF.

The rearrangement uses TRBV7-8 and TRBJ1-1; 10 bases fit TRBD1. Per germline, CDR1 SGHVS and CDR2 FQNEAQ. This CDR3 is 14 amino acids long. V was clipped by 5 bases and J by 4 bases; unmatched bases: 4. CDR3 sequence (DNA): TGTGCCAGCAGCCCATGGACAGGGGGCACTGAAGCTTTCTTT. It translates to CASSPWTGGTEAFF.

The chain employs TRBV4-1 and TRBJ1-3, with D unclear. The CDR3 totals 15 residues. Trimming shortened V by 6 bases and J by 0 bases, and 12 bases separated the two germline ends. CDR1 is MGHRA, CDR2 YSYEKL, per germline. CDR3 DNA: TGCGCCAGCAGTTACACCGGGTCCTCTGGAAACACCATATATTTT. Translation: CASSYTGSSGNTIYF.

This chain connects TRBV7-3 to TRBJ2-7; D is perhaps TRBD1 (6 bases). CDR1 and CDR2 (germline): SGHTA, FQGTGA. V shed 4 bases and J shed 1 base, with 11 bases lying between them. CDR3 length: 14 amino acids. CDR3 protein: CASSSDRNSYEQYF. The CDR3 DNA sequence: TGTGCCAGCAGCTCAGACAGGAATTCCTACGAGCAGTACTTC. The whole variable domain, filled in from reference TRBV7-3 and TRBJ2-7, reads GAGVSQTPSNKVTEKGKYVELRCDPISGHTALYWYRQSLGQGPEFLIYFQGTGAADDSGLPNDRFFAVRPEGSVSTLKIQRTERGDSAVYLCASSSDRNSYEQYFGPGTRLTVT.

The rearrangement joins TRBV30 to TRBJ1-4; D is perhaps TRBD1 (5 bases). The germline V and J ends were trimmed by 4 bases and 8 bases, with 17 bases remaining between them. This CDR3 has 14 residues. CDR1 is GTSNPN, CDR2 SVGIG, per germline (reference sequence). DNA for the CDR3: TGTGCCTGGACCCTGCGGGGCCTAGGAGAAAAACTGTTTTTT. This encodes CAWTLRGLGEKLFF.

This chain links TRBV6-1 with TRBJ2-7, with unresolved D. The V gene lost 2 bases and the J gene lost 3 bases, with 8 bases spanning the gap. The CDR3 has 13 residues. The germline V gene has CDR1 MNHNS and CDR2 SASEGT. CDR3 region: CASSERSSYEQYV. Written as DNA, the CDR3 is TGTGCCAGCAGTGAAAGGTCCAGCTACGAGCAGTACGTC.

The chain recombines TRBV19 with TRBJ2-1, with 7 bases lining up with TRBD2. The CDR3 is made up of 11 amino acids. Germline CDR1 LNHDA, CDR2 SQIVND (reference sequence). The V gene end was trimmed by 7 bases and the J gene end by 8 bases; junction bases not matched to a gene: 2. CDR3 in amino acids: CASTAGDEQFF. The CDR3 coding sequence is TGTGCCAGTACCGCGGGGGATGAGCAGTTCTTC.

The chain employs TRBV6-1 and TRBJ2-7; D unclear. Deletions cut 6 bases from V and 3 bases from J, with 18 bases between. CDR1 is MNHNS and CDR2 is SASEGT in the germline V gene. The CDR3 is 15 residues long. CDR3 protein: CASSQSDPFYYEQYV. The DNA for the CDR3 is TGTGCCAGCAGCCAATCCGACCCATTCTACTACGAGCAGTACGTC.

V is TRBV9 and J is TRBJ2-6; TRBD1 matches at 7 bases. Germline V gene data show CDR1 as SGDLS and CDR2 as YYNGEE. This CDR3 is 16 amino acids long. J gave up 0 bases and V 4 bases, and 4 bases lay outside the gene matches. In DNA, the CDR3 is TGTGCCAGCAGCCCGGGACAGTTCTCTGGGGCCAACGTCCTGACTTTC. This translates into CASSPGQFSGANVLTF.

The chain recombines TRBV27 with TRBJ1-6, with TRBD1 as a possible D gene (6 bases). The ends were cut back, 5 bases at V and 6 bases at J, with 11 bases in the middle. Per germline, CDR1 MNHEY and CDR2 SMNVEV (reference sequence). The CDR3 is 14 amino acids. DNA for the CDR3: TGTGCCAGCAGTAGGGACACCTTTAATTCACCCCTCCACTTT. It encodes CASSRDTFNSPLHF.